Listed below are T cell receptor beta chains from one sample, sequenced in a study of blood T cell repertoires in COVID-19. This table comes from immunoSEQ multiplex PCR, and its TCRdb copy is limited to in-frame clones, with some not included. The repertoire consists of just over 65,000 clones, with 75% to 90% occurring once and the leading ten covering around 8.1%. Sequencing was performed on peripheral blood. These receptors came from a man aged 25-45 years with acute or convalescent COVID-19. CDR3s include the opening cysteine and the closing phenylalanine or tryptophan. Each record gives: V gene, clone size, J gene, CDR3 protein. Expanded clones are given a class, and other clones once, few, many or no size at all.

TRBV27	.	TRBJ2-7	CASSPTAGVRYEQYF
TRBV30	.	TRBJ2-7	CAWSRSYEQYF
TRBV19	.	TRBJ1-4	CASRLVNEKLFF
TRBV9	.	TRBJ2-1	CASSGSGDSRHEQFF
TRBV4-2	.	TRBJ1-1	CASSQEQQELMNTEAFF
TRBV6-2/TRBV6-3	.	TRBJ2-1	CASSLRLAGAGEQFF
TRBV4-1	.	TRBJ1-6	CASSLRVLGGASNSPLHF
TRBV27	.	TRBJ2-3	CASSSREGAVDTQYF
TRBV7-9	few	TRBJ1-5	CASSLVAGLEQPQHF
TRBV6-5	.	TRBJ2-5	CASRLAGGGETQYF
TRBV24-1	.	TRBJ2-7	CATSRPWASYEQYF
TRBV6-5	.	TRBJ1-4	CAAGLDPAEKLFF
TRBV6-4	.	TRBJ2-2	CASSVGEAGTGELFF
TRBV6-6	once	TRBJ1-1	CASTSRQGNTEAFF
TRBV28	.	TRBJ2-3	CASTSGQGGARSTQYF
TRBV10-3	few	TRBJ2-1	CAGGPQLNEQFF
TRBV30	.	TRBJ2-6	CAWGQALAGANVLTF
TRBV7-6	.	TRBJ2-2	CASSPTGTGVGELFF
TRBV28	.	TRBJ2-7	CASRLLYEQYF
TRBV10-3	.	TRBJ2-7	CAIGPETGTGEQYF
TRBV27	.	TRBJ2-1	CASSFGLAGQQFF
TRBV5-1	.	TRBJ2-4	CASSLGTGGELDIQYF
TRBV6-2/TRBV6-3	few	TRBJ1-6	CASSYRGQGNTPLHF
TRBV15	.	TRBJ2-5	CATSRGAPEKAQYF
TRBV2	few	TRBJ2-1	CASSTGLVVSDEQFF
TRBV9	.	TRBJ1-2	CASSDRLSYGYTF
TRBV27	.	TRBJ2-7	CASSLTGSPYEQYF
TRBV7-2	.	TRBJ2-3	CASSPYYSSTDTQYF
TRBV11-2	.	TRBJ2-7	CASSSVSTVQYF
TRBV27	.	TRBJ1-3	CASSRRTAVGNTIYF
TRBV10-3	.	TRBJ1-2	CAISGDSANYGYTF
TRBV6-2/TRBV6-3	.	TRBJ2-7	CASSYSTYEQYF
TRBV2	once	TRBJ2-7	CASSAVPLGEQYF
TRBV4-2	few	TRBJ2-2	CASSQESLNTGELFF
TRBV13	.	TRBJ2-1	CASSAGTSAGHEQFF
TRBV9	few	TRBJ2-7	CASSAGLAGIEQYF